The 30 T cell receptor beta chains in this list originate from one sample, sequenced in a study of cytomegalovirus exposure and HLA in healthy donors. The PCR ran on 60 Vbeta and 13 Jbeta primers. TCRdb's copy holds only in-frame clones and misses some; the assay was immunoSEQ multiplex PCR. Seen here are roughly 200,000 clones, around 83% observed once, and the top ten hold roughly 1.5%. Input material: PBMCs. The receptor set was obtained from a man over 45 in good health and CMV-seronegative.

V and J are TRBV7-8 and TRBJ1-2; weak D call: TRBD1 (6 bases). Germline loops: CDR1 SGHVS, CDR2 FQNEAQ. Deletions cut 5 bases from V and 8 bases from J, with 12 bases between. The CDR3 has 12 amino acids. The CDR3: CASSARTDGYTF. The CDR3 region has the DNA TGTGCCAGCAGCGCGCGGACAGACGGCTACACCTTC.

J is TRBJ2-1 and V is TRBV11-3; 8 nucleotides agree with TRBD2. This CDR3 spans 14 amino acids. V was pared by 4 bases and J by 8 bases, with 7 bases of the junction left unmatched. CDR1 is SGHNT and CDR2 is YENEEA in the germline V gene. For the CDR3, the DNA is TGTGCCAGCAGCTCCGGGACTAGGGGCCATGAGCAGTTCTTC. It specifies CASSSGTRGHEQFF. The full variable domain, in which reference TRBV11-3 and TRBJ2-1 provide the parts outside the CDR3, is EAGVVQSPRYKIIEKKQPVAFWCNPISGHNTLYWYLQNLGQGPELLIRYENEEAVDDSQLPKDRFSAERLKGVDSTLKIQPAELGDSAVYLCASSSGTRGHEQFFGPGTRLTVL.

J is TRBJ2-5 and V is TRBV5-1; D possibly corresponds to TRBD1 (6 bases). CDR1 and CDR2 (germline): SGHRS, YFSETQ. This CDR3 is built from 16 residues. Deletions cut 0 bases from V and 5 bases from J, with 17 bases between. Here the CDR3 DNA reads TGCGCCAGCAGCTTGGCCACAGGGTTTGATCTTGAGACCCAGTACTTC. Protein sequence: CASSLATGFDLETQYF.

The chain uses TRBV19 and TRBJ2-2; 8 nucleotides line up with TRBD1. V shed 6 bases and J 2 bases; nucleotides not matched to a gene: 5. Looked up from germline, CDR1 is LNHDA and CDR2 is SQIVND (reference sequence). This CDR3 has 15 residues. The CDR3 sequence: CASSGQGINTGELFF. Here the CDR3 DNA reads TGTGCCAGTAGCGGACAGGGAATAAACACCGGGGAGCTGTTTTTT.

The chain has TRBV28 and TRBJ2-1, with D possibly matching TRBD1 (6 bases). There are 13 residues in the CDR3. Germline values: CDR1 MDHEN, CDR2 SYDVKM. This CDR3 is CTTGTQPTGEQFF. DNA of the CDR3: TGTACCACCGGGACACAGCCTACAGGCGAGCAGTTCTTC.

The V gene is TRBV7-2, the J gene TRBJ1-2; D remains unclear. CDR1 SGHTA and CDR2 FQGNSA come from the germline V gene. The CDR3 has 15 amino acids. Trimming pared 1 base from V and 2 bases from J, leaving 11 bases between. CDR3 amino acids: CASSLGQSRNYGYTF. DNA of the CDR3: TGTGCCAGCAGCTTAGGCCAATCCAGGAACTATGGCTACACCTTC.

V usage is TRBV6-6 and J usage is TRBJ1-4; the match to TRBD1 covers 8 bases. CDR3 length: 15 amino acids. J was trimmed by 4 bases and V by 6 bases; bases with no gene match: 7. The germline CDR1 and CDR2 sequences are MNHNY and SVGAGI (reference sequence). The CDR3, as DNA: TGTGCCAGCAGCCCGGACAGGGCGGGTAATGAAAAACTGTTTTTT. It encodes CASSPDRAGNEKLFF.

The rearrangement joins TRBV19 to TRBJ2-3; D may be TRBD1 (5 bases). Germline CDR1 LNHDA, CDR2 SQIVND (reference sequence). The CDR3 is 16 residues long. V was cut by 5 bases and J by 3 bases, with 18 bases left in between. CDR3 nucleotide sequence: TGTGCCAGTAGTCCCGCAGGGATTCGCAGTACAGATACGCAGTATTTT. Its protein product is CASSPAGIRSTDTQYF.

V gene TRBV6-6 combines with J gene TRBJ1-3, with D possibly TRBD1 on 5 matching bases. The CDR3 consists of 12 residues. Trimming shortened V by 6 bases and J by 9 bases, and 12 bases separated the two germline ends. Germline-derived CDR1 and CDR2 are MNHNY and SVGAGI (reference sequence). CDR3 DNA sequence: TGTGCCAGCAGACCCCAGACAGCCACCATATATTTT. Translating gives CASRPQTATIYF.

The chain recombines TRBV6-1 with TRBJ1-5, with 10 bases aligning to TRBD1. CDR3 size: 18 residues. Germline CDR1 is MNHNS and CDR2 is SASEGT. The V gene end was trimmed by 0 bases and the J gene end by 5 bases; junction bases not matched to a gene: 10. CDR3 in DNA: TGTGCCAGCAGTGAAGCGAGATACCGGGACAGGGGTTATCAGCCCCAGCATTTT. Amino acid sequence: CASSEARYRDRGYQPQHF.

In DNA, the CDR3 is TGCGCCAGCAAATACCAAGCCAATAGCAATGAGCAGTTCTTC. Its translation is CASKYQANSNEQFF. This chain connects TRBV5-1 to TRBJ2-1; D is uncertain. Trimming shortened V by 6 bases and J by 6 bases, and 16 bases separated the two germline ends. Per the germline V gene, CDR1 is SGHRS and CDR2 is YFSETQ. This CDR3 has 14 amino acids.

Only one count was recorded for this clone. The chain recombines TRBV6-5 with TRBJ2-1; 8 nucleotides agree with TRBD1. This CDR3 is built from 15 residues. Losses at the gene ends were 7 bases for V and 7 bases for J; bases not matched to a gene: 12. The V gene's germline CDR1 is MNHEY and CDR2 SVGAGI. CDR3 residues: CASKTGVLEWNEQFF. The CDR3 nucleotides are TGTGCCAGCAAGACAGGGGTGCTAGAGTGGAATGAGCAGTTCTTC.

Concerning this clone: The same CDR3 is also encoded by other DNA sequences in this sample. V gene TRBV18 combines with J gene TRBJ2-7, with D tentatively TRBD1 (6 bases). V was clipped by 3 bases and J by 4 bases, with 10 bases between them. The CDR3 consists of 13 residues. The germline V gene encodes CDR1 KGHSH and CDR2 LQKENI. The CDR3 region has the DNA TGTGCCAGCTCACCCCAAGGGGGTTACGAGCAGTACTTC. Protein: CASSPQGGYEQYF.

This chain links TRBV28 with TRBJ1-5, with D hard to call. The length of the CDR3 is 12 residues. Trimming took off 3 bases at V and 4 bases at J, with 4 bases between the two ends. From germline, CDR1 is MDHEN and CDR2 SYDVKM. The chain's CDR3 is CASSFGNQPQHF. For the CDR3, the DNA is TGTGCCAGCAGTTTCGGGAATCAGCCCCAGCATTTT.

This clone came up once. This sequence joins TRBV6-5 and TRBJ1-3; D gene ambiguous. This CDR3 contains 14 residues. Per the germline V gene, CDR1 is MNHEY and CDR2 is SVGAGI. V gave up 4 bases and J gave up 2 bases, with 9 bases separating them. The CDR3 nucleotides are TGTGCCAGCAGTTCCCCCCGTACTGGAAACACCATATATTTT. As protein: CASSSPRTGNTIYF.

The chain combines TRBV7-2 with TRBJ2-3; the D gene is possibly TRBD2 (6 bases). Germline-derived CDR1 and CDR2 are SGHTA and FQGNSA. V lost 5 bases to trimming and J lost 8 bases, with 14 bases between them. The CDR3 is made up of 13 amino acids. The CDR3 loop is CASSRLQGGTQYF. The CDR3 DNA is TGTGCCAGCAGCCGACTGCAGGGAGGTACGCAGTATTTT.

The CDR3 sequence is CASSVGPLAGGETQYF. In DNA form, the CDR3 reads TGTGCCAGCAGTGTAGGACCTCTAGCGGGGGGTGAGACCCAGTACTTC. The J gene is TRBJ2-5, the V gene TRBV25-1, with 11 bases identical to TRBD2. J gave up 5 bases and V 4 bases, and 9 bases lay outside the gene matches. This CDR3 is built from 16 residues. Germline V gene data show CDR1 as MGHDK and CDR2 as SYGVNS.

V and J are TRBV19 and TRBJ2-3; 8 bases fit TRBD2. Trimming removed 8 bases from V and 0 bases from J; junction bases left unmatched: 13. Looked up from germline, CDR1 is LNHDA and CDR2 is SQIVND (reference sequence). CDR3 length equals 17 residues. The chain's CDR3 is CASAGGGSVSSTDTQYF. As DNA, the CDR3 is TGTGCCAGTGCTGGCGGGGGGAGCGTTTCTAGCACAGATACGCAGTATTTT.

The chain recombines TRBV6-6 with TRBJ1-2, with 7 bases matching TRBD1. Germline CDR1 is MNHNY and CDR2 is SVGAGI (reference sequence). The trim removed 6 bases at V and 1 base at J, leaving 5 bases unmatched. The CDR3 covers 14 residues. CDR3 residues: CASSRGQVNYGYTF. The DNA for the CDR3 is TGTGCCAGCAGCCGAGGACAGGTTAACTATGGCTACACCTTC.

This chain connects TRBV7-9 to TRBJ1-1; weak D call: TRBD1 (5 bases). Per the germline V gene, CDR1 is SEHNR and CDR2 is FQNEAQ (reference sequence). V was pared by 5 bases and J by 7 bases, with 17 bases between. CDR3 size: 14 residues. The CDR3 coding sequence is TGTGCCAGCAGCCCAACCGGGACTCGGGGTGAAGCTTTCTTT. Its translation is CASSPTGTRGEAFF.

V is TRBV2 and J is TRBJ2-7; 13 bases map to TRBD2. This CDR3 region has 14 residues. V shed 6 bases and J 5 bases; nucleotides not matched to a gene: 4. CDR1 SNHLY and CDR2 FYNNEI come from the germline V gene. The CDR3 is CASRGLAGAHEQYF. The CDR3 DNA is TGTGCCAGCAGAGGACTAGCGGGAGCCCACGAGCAGTACTTC.

The rearrangement uses TRBV7-3 and TRBJ2-2; 13 bases are a match to TRBD2. This CDR3 is built from 16 residues. Trimming removed 4 bases from V and 5 bases from J; junction bases left unmatched: 4. Germline V gene sequence: CDR1 SGHTA, CDR2 FQGTGA. CDR3 amino acids: CASSSGLAGRTGELFF. The CDR3, as DNA: TGTGCCAGCAGCTCGGGACTAGCGGGACGTACCGGGGAGCTGTTTTTT. Variable domain in full (rest from reference TRBV7-3 and TRBJ2-2): GAGVSQTPSNKVTEKGKYVELRCDPISGHTALYWYRQSLGQGPEFLIYFQGTGAADDSGLPNDRFFAVRPEGSVSTLKIQRTERGDSAVYLCASSSGLAGRTGELFFGEGSRLTVL.

This chain joins TRBV5-1 and TRBJ2-1; 7 bases fit TRBD1. Germline loops: CDR1 SGHRS, CDR2 YFSETQ. V was pared by 4 bases and J by 0 bases, with 4 bases of the junction left unmatched. This CDR3 region has 15 residues. The CDR3, as DNA: TGCGCCAGCAGCCTAGACAGGGCCTCCTACAATGAGCAGTTCTTC. Translated: CASSLDRASYNEQFF.

This clone was counted a single time. The CDR3 nucleotides read TGTGCCATCAGGTTGGGTGGCGGGAGTTCAGATACGCAGTATTTT. Encoded protein: CAIRLGGGSSDTQYF. The V and J genes are TRBV10-3 and TRBJ2-3; 7 bases map to TRBD2. The CDR3 loop spans 15 amino acids. V gave up 6 bases and J gave up 4 bases; unmatched junction bases: 10. From germline, CDR1 is ENHRY and CDR2 SYGVKD.

This clone occurred a few times. The J gene is TRBJ1-6, the V gene TRBV10-3; perhaps TRBD1 as D (5 bases). Germline lookup yields CDR1 ENHRY and CDR2 SYGVKD. The CDR3 has 15 residues. V lost 0 bases, J lost 5 bases, and 8 bases lay in between. The CDR3, as DNA: TGTGCCATCAGTGAGTCCGGCAGGGATAATTCACCCCTCCACTTT. This gives the protein CAISESGRDNSPLHF.

This clone came up a few times. The chain is built from TRBV7-9 and TRBJ1-4, with 10 nucleotides matching TRBD1. CDR3 size: 15 residues. Germline V CDR1 and CDR2: SEHNR, FQNEAQ (reference sequence). Trimming cost V 4 bases and J 6 bases; bases outside gene matches: 5. CDR3 sequence (DNA): TGTGCCAGCAGCTCGGGGACAGGGGTCGATGAAAAACTGTTTTTT. Protein sequence: CASSSGTGVDEKLFF.

This chain links TRBV19 with TRBJ2-2; 7 nucleotides align to TRBD2. In germline, CDR1 is LNHDA, CDR2 SQIVND (reference sequence). V lost 4 bases, J lost 4 bases, and 9 bases stayed unmatched. This CDR3 contains 16 residues. CDR3 nucleotide sequence: TGTGCCAGTAGTACCGGTAGCGGGCTTAGCACCGGGGAGCTGTTTTTT. Its translation: CASSTGSGLSTGELFF.

The chain couples TRBV28 to TRBJ2-1, with D unresolved. This CDR3 region has 13 residues. Germline V gene lookup returns CDR1 MDHEN and CDR2 SYDVKM. Trimming pared 1 base from V and 6 bases from J, leaving 7 bases between. The CDR3 DNA reads TGTGCCAGCAGTTTATCCGTTCGCAATGAGCAGTTCTTC. Its translation is CASSLSVRNEQFF.

The chain carries TRBV6-1 and TRBJ1-1, with 9 positions matching TRBD1. In germline, CDR1 is MNHNS, CDR2 SASEGT. V dropped 5 bases and J dropped 4; count of bases not matched to a gene: 5. The CDR3 extends over 14 amino acids. CDR3 DNA: TGTGCCAGCAGTCTGACGACAGGGGGCACTGAAGCTTTCTTT. Protein: CASSLTTGGTEAFF.

J is TRBJ1-5 and V is TRBV6-5; maybe TRBD1 (6 bases). From germline, CDR1 is MNHEY and CDR2 SVGAGI. The V end lost 6 bases, the J end lost 6 bases, and 12 bases lay between the germline ends. The CDR3 is made up of 13 amino acids. DNA for the CDR3: TGTGCCAGCAGGGCACAGGGCGGTCAGCCCCAGCATTTT. Its protein product is CASRAQGGQPQHF.